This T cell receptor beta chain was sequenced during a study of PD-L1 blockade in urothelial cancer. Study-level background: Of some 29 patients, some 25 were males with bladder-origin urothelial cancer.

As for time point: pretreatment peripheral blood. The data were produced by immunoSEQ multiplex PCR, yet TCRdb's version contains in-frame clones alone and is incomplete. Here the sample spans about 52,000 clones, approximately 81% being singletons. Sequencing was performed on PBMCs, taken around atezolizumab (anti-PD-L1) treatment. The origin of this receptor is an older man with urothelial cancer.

The chain's CDR3 is CASSLTATSGREQFF. The CDR3 DNA follows: TGTGCCAGCAGCTTAACAGCGACTAGCGGGAGAGAGCAGTTCTTC. This chain connects TRBV7-2 to TRBJ2-1; 12 bases align to TRBD2. There are 15 residues in the CDR3. Germline loops: CDR1 SGHTA, CDR2 FQGNSA. After removal of 2 bases from V and 10 bases from J, the junction contained 6 bases not matched to a gene.